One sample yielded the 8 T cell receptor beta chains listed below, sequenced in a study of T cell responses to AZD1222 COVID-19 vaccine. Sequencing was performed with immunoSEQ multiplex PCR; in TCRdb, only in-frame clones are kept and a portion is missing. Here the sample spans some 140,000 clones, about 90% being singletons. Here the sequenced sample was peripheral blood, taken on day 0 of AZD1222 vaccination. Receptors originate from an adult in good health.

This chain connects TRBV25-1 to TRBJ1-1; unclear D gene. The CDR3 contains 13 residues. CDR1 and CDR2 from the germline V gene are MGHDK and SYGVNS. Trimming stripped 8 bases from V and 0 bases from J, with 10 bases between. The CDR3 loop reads CASGGGLNTEAFF. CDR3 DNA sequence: TGTGCCAGCGGAGGAGGTTTGAACACTGAAGCTTTCTTT.

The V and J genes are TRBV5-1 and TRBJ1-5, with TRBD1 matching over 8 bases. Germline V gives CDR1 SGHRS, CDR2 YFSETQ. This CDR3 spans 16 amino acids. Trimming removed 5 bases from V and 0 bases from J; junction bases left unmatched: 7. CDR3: CASSHGQGLSNQPQHF. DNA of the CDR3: TGCGCCAGCAGTCACGGACAGGGCCTTAGCAATCAGCCCCAGCATTTT.

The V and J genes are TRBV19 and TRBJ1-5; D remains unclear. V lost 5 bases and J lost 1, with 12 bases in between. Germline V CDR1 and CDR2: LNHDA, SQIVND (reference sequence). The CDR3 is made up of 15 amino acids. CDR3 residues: CASSLRVGSNQPQHF. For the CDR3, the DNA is TGTGCCAGTAGTTTGCGGGTAGGGAGCAATCAGCCCCAGCATTTT.

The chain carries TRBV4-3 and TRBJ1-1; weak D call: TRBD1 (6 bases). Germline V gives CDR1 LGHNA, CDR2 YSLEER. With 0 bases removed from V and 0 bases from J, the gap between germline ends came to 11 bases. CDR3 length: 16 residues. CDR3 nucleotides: TGCGCCAGCAGCCAAGATAGCCAGGGGATGAACACTGAAGCTTTCTTT. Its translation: CASSQDSQGMNTEAFF.

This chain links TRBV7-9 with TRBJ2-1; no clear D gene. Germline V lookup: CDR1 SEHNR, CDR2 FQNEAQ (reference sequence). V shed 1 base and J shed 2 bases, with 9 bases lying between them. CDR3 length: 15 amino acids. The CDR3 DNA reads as TGTGCCAGCAGCTTAGACGGCAGCACCTACAATGAGCAGTTCTTC. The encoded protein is CASSLDGSTYNEQFF.

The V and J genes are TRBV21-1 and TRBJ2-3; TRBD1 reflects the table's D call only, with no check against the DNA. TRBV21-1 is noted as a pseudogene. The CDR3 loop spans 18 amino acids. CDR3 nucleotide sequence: TGTGCCAGCAGCACGCCGGGACAGAAATGTTCTAGCACAGATACGCAGTATTTT. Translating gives CASSTPGQKCSSTDTQYF.

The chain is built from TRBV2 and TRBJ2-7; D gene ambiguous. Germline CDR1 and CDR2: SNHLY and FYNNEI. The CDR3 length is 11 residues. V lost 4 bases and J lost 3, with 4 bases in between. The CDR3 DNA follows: TGTGCCAGCAGTGGCGGCTACGAGCAGTACTTC. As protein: CASSGGYEQYF.

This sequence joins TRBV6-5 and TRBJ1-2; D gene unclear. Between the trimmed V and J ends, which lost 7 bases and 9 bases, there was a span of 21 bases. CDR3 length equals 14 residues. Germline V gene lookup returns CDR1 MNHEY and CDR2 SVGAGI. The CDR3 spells CASTLREGDTRYTF. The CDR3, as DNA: TGTGCCAGCACCCTAAGAGAGGGCGACACTCGCTACACCTTC.